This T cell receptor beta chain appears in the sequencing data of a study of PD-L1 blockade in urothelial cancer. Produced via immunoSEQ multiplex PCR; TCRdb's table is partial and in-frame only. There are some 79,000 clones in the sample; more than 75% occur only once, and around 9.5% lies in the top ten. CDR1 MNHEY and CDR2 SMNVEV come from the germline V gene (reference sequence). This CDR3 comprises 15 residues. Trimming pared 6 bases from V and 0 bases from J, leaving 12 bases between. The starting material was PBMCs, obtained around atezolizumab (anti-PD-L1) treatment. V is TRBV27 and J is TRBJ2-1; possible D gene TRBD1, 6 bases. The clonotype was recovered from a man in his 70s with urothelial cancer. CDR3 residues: CASSSGTNSYNEQFF. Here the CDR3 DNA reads TGTGCCAGCAGCTCCGGGACAAACTCCTACAATGAGCAGTTCTTC.